A selection of T cell receptor beta chains follows, all from one sample in a study of blood T cell repertoires in COVID-19. Clones were read by immunoSEQ multiplex PCR, and TCRdb kept only the in-frame ones, dropping some. The sample has approximately 300,000 clones, 90% seen once. Sequenced input: peripheral blood. Receptors originate from a woman aged 45-65 years with COVID-19, enrolled during active disease. Each CDR3 is given with its conserved first and last residue. The D gene is left open where the match is weak. Size is omitted from some rows. Given values are once, few, many or a class for expanded clones.

j_call d_call clone_size v_call cdr3_nt cdr3_aa
TRBJ1-2 NA NA TRBV9 TGTGCCAGCAGCGCGCGGACAACCCCCTATGGCTACACCTTC CASSARTTPYGYTF
TRBJ2-1 NA NA TRBV10-3 TGTGCCATCAGTGAGTCAAGGGGGAGTGAGCAGTTCTTC CAISESRGSEQFF
TRBJ2-5 TRBD2 once TRBV6-1 TGTGCCAGCAGTGATCAGTTAGCGGGAGGCATGACGGGGACCCAGTACTTC CASSDQLAGGMTGTQYF
TRBJ1-1 TRBD1 NA TRBV7-9 TGTGCCAGCAGCCGAGGGACAGGGGGTGAAGCTTTCTTT CASSRGTGGEAFF
TRBJ1-1 TRBD1 NA TRBV9 TGTGCCAGCAGCCTCGGACAGGGGTACACTGAAGCTTTCTTT CASSLGQGYTEAFF
TRBJ2-1 TRBD1 NA TRBV6-5 TGTGCCAGCAGTCGGACAGGGACAAACAATGAGCAGTTCTTC CASSRTGTNNEQFF
TRBJ2-5 TRBD2 NA TRBV5-4 TGTGCCAGCAGCCTGGGACTAGCGGGGATGACAAAGACCCAGTACTTC CASSLGLAGMTKTQYF
TRBJ1-3 TRBD1 NA TRBV29-1 TGCAGCGTGGGTGACAGGGGGCTTTCTGGAAACACCATATATTTT CSVGDRGLSGNTIYF
TRBJ2-4 NA NA TRBV30 TGTGCCTGGAAAGGAGGTCCCAAAAACATTCAGTACTTC CAWKGGPKNIQYF
TRBJ1-5 TRBD1 NA TRBV7-8 TGTGCCAGCAGCTTAGCCCGGACAGGGGGAATGGCGGTGAATCAGCCCCAGCATTTT CASSLARTGGMAVNQPQHF
TRBJ2-1 TRBD2 NA TRBV6-5 TGTGCCAGCAGCCGGGAGGGACTCTACAATGAGCAGTTCTTC CASSREGLYNEQFF
TRBJ2-5 NA NA TRBV6-5 TGTGCCAGCAGGCAGACTGGGACCCAGTACTTC CASRQTGTQYF
TRBJ2-3 TRBD1 NA TRBV5-1 TGCGCCAGCAGCCTGGGACAGGGTAGCACAGATACGCAGTATTTT CASSLGQGSTDTQYF
TRBJ2-1 TRBD2 NA TRBV5-1 TGCGCCAGTATCAAGACTAGCGGGAGGTCAAATGAGCAGTTCTTC CASIKTSGRSNEQFF
TRBJ1-2 NA NA TRBV7-6 TGTGCCAGCAGCCCGACAGGAGGATCTGGCTATGGCTACACCTTC CASSPTGGSGYGYTF
TRBJ2-5 TRBD1 NA TRBV5-1 TGCGCCAGCAGCGCAGACAGGGTTGAGACCCAGTACTTC CASSADRVETQYF
TRBJ2-3 NA NA TRBV5-8 TGTGCCAGCAGCTCCTGGACAGCGGCAGATACGCAGTATTTT CASSSWTAADTQYF
TRBJ1-2 TRBD1 NA TRBV29-1 TGCAGCGCGATGGACAGGGGGCGAGCCTATGGCTACACCTTC CSAMDRGRAYGYTF
TRBJ1-3 NA NA TRBV7-2 TGTGCCAGCAGCTTAGGTCCCGTCTCTGGAAACACCATATATTTT CASSLGPVSGNTIYF
TRBJ2-2 NA NA TRBV19 TGTGCCAGTACCCCGGGGTGGAACTCAGGGGAGCTGTTTTTT CASTPGWNSGELFF
TRBJ2-2 TRBD2 NA TRBV11-2 TGTGCCAGCAGCTTACTAACGGGAGGGGCCGGGGAGCTGTTTTTT CASSLLTGGAGELFF
TRBJ2-7 TRBD1 NA TRBV10-2 TGCGCCAGCAGTGAACAGGGGAATCTAGACGAGCAGTACTTC CASSEQGNLDEQYF
TRBJ1-3 NA NA TRBV4-1 TGCGCCAGCAGCCAAGAAGGGGATTTTGGAAACACCATATATTTT CASSQEGDFGNTIYF
TRBJ1-2 NA NA TRBV18 TGTGCCAGCTCACCGGGGGCAGAACCTAACTATGGCTACACCTTC CASSPGAEPNYGYTF
TRBJ1-1 TRBD1 NA TRBV7-8 TGTGCCAGCAGAAGGTCGAACAGGGGGCTGGGCACTGAAGCTTTCTTT CASRRSNRGLGTEAFF
TRBJ1-5 TRBD1 NA TRBV19 TGTGCCAGTAGTGTACAGGGGGGAGGGAATAGCAATCAGCCCCAGCATTTT CASSVQGGGNSNQPQHF
TRBJ1-1 NA NA TRBV5-1 TGCGCCAGCAGCTTGGAAGGAGACTCGAACACTGAAGCTTTCTTT CASSLEGDSNTEAFF
TRBJ2-7 NA NA TRBV5-1 TGCGCCAGCAGACTGGCAGGCTCCTACGAGCAGTACTTC CASRLAGSYEQYF
TRBJ1-4 TRBD1 NA TRBV2 TGTGCCAGCACGTTATCGGGACAGGGTGCTGAAAAACTGTTTTTT CASTLSGQGAEKLFF
TRBJ2-3 TRBD1 NA TRBV4-3 TGCGCCAGCAGCCAAGGGACAGGGGTCCTGAGCACAGATACGCAGTATTTT CASSQGTGVLSTDTQYF
TRBJ2-5 NA NA TRBV11-3 TGTGCCAGCAGCTTAGATCAGGGGGAGACCCAGTACTTC CASSLDQGETQYF
TRBJ1-4 NA once TRBV30 TGTGCCTGGAGTGTACGGTCAACTAATGAAAAACTGTTTTTT CAWSVRSTNEKLFF
TRBJ2-7 TRBD1 NA TRBV5-1 TGCGCCAGCAGCTACGGGACAGGGGGCGAGCAGTACTTC CASSYGTGGEQYF
TRBJ2-2 NA NA TRBV5-1 TGCGCCAGCGCCGAGAAACCGAACACCGGGGAGCTGTTTTTT CASAEKPNTGELFF
TRBJ2-3 TRBD1 NA TRBV7-8 TGTGCCAGCAGCGGACAGGATTTCCCAGATACGCAGTATTTT CASSGQDFPDTQYF
TRBJ1-2 TRBD1 NA TRBV18 TGTGCCAGCTCACTGGACAGGGTCTATGGCTACACCTTC CASSLDRVYGYTF
TRBJ2-6 TRBD2 NA TRBV18 TGTGCCAGCTCAGAGGGACTAGCGGGCTCTGGGGCCAACGTCCTGACTTTC CASSEGLAGSGANVLTF
TRBJ1-2 NA NA TRBV2 TGTGCCAGCAGTTCACAGGATAACTATGGCTACACCTTC CASSSQDNYGYTF
TRBJ2-7 TRBD1 NA TRBV27 TGTGCCAGCAGCCGGACAGGGGGCTACGAGCAGTACTTC CASSRTGGYEQYF
TRBJ1-4 TRBD1 NA TRBV30 TGTGCCTGGAGCAAGGACAGGGTGGCAACTAATGAAAAACTGTTTTTT CAWSKDRVATNEKLFF